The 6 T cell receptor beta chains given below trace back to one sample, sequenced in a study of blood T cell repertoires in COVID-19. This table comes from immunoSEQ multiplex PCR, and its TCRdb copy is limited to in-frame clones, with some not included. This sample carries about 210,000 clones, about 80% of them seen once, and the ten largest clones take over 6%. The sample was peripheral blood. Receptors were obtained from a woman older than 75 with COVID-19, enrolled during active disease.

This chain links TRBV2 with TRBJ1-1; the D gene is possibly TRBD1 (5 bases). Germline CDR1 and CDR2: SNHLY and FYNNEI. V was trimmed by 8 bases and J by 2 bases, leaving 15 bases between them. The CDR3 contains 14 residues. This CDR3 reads CASSTETVNTEAFF. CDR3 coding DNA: TGTGCCAGCTCTACAGAGACAGTAAACACTGAAGCTTTCTTT.

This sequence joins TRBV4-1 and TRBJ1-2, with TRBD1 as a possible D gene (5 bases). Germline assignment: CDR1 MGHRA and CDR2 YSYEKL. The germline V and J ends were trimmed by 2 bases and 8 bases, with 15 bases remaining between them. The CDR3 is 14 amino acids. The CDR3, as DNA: TGCGCCAGCAGCCAACCGATTCAGGGTCGAGGCTACACCTTC. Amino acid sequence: CASSQPIQGRGYTF.

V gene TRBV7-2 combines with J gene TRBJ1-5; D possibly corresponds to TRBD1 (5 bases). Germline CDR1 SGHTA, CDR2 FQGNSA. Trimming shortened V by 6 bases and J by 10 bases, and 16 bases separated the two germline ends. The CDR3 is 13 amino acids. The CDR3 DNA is TGTGCCAGCAGGTGGAGCAGGGATTCCCCCCAGCATTTT. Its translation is CASRWSRDSPQHF. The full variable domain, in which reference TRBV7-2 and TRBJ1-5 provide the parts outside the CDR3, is GAGVSQSPSNKVTEKGKDVELRCDPISGHTALYWYRQSLGQGLEFLIYFQGNSAPDKSGLPSDRFSAERTGGSVSTLTIQRTQQEDSAVYLCASRWSRDSPQHFGDGTRLSIL.

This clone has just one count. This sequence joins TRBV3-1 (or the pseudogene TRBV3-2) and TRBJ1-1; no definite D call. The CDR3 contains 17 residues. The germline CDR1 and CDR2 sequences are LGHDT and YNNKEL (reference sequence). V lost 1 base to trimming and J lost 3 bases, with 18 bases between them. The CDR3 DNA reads TGTGCCAGCAGCCAAGCCCTCAGTTTAATTGAGGACACTGAAGCTTTCTTT. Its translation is CASSQALSLIEDTEAFF.

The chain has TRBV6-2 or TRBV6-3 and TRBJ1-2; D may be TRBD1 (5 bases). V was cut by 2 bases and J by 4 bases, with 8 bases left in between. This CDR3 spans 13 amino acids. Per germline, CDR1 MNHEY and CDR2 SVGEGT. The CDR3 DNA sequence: TGTGCCAGCAGTTACCGCGACAGCTATGGCTACACCTTC. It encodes CASSYRDSYGYTF.

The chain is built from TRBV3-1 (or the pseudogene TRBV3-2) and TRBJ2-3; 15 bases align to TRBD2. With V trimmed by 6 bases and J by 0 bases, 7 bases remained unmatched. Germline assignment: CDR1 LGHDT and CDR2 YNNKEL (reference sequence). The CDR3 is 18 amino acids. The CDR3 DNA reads TGTGCCAGCAGGGCCCGGACTAGCGGGAGGGGAAGCACAGATACGCAGTATTTT. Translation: CASRARTSGRGSTDTQYF.